The 26 T cell receptor beta chains given below trace back to one sample, sequenced in a study of blood T cell repertoires in COVID-19. Measured with immunoSEQ multiplex PCR; TCRdb has only the in-frame clones, and not every one. The profile covers approximately 170,000 clones, with 87% appearing a single time and 3.7% taken by the ten largest. Input material: peripheral blood. The source of these receptors is a man aged 18 to 29 with active or convalescent COVID-19.

The chain has TRBV6-5 and TRBJ2-1; D may be TRBD1 (7 bases). The V gene's germline CDR1 is MNHEY and CDR2 SVGAGI. The CDR3 loop spans 15 amino acids. V lost 6 bases to trimming and J lost 5 bases, with 17 bases between them. CDR3 protein: CASSGGTELDNEQFF. The CDR3 coding sequence is TGTGCCAGCAGCGGAGGGACAGAACTAGACAATGAGCAGTTCTTC.

CDR3 region: CASSLETFNEKLFF. DNA for the CDR3: TGCGCCAGCAGCTTAGAGACTTTTAATGAAAAACTGTTTTTT. The genes are TRBV5-1 and TRBJ1-4, with D hard to call. V shed 2 bases and J shed 4 bases, with 9 bases lying between them. The CDR3 contains 14 residues. Germline loops: CDR1 SGHRS, CDR2 YFSETQ.

As to this clone: Other DNA sequences in this specimen translate into the identical CDR3. The chain uses TRBV24-1 and TRBJ1-1; no definite D call. Germline V gives CDR1 KGHDR, CDR2 SFDVKD. V gave up 0 bases and J gave up 5 bases, with 6 bases separating them. This CDR3 region has 13 residues. The CDR3 protein is CATSDLGGTEAFF. The CDR3 DNA reads TGTGCCACCAGTGATTTGGGCGGAACTGAAGCTTTCTTT.

This chain links TRBV5-1 with TRBJ2-2; D might be TRBD1 (5 bases). CDR1 and CDR2 from the germline V gene are SGHRS and YFSETQ. The ends were cut back, 4 bases at V and 3 bases at J, with 22 bases in the middle. This CDR3 has 18 residues. CDR3 in amino acids: CASSPDRNHRPDTGELFF. CDR3 in DNA: TGCGCCAGCAGCCCAGACAGAAACCACCGTCCAGACACCGGGGAGCTGTTTTTT.

The chain uses TRBV9 and TRBJ2-7, with D possibly TRBD2 on 5 matching bases. The CDR3 spans 15 residues. Deletions cut 0 bases from V and 7 bases from J, with 17 bases between. Germline assignment: CDR1 SGDLS and CDR2 YYNGEE. CDR3 coding DNA: TGTGCCAGCAGCGTAGGGCGCGTGGATCGAGGGGAGCAGTACTTC. It translates to CASSVGRVDRGEQYF.

The chain joins TRBV6-5 to TRBJ1-2; 8 bases are a match to TRBD1. This CDR3 has 15 residues. CDR1 and CDR2 (germline): MNHEY, SVGAGI. V was pared by 6 bases and J by 4 bases, with 10 bases of the junction left unmatched. This CDR3 is CASRKPGGEAYGYTF. The CDR3 DNA sequence: TGTGCCAGCAGGAAGCCAGGGGGCGAAGCCTATGGCTACACCTTC.

The V call is TRBV5-8, the J call TRBJ1-5; 7 bases line up with TRBD1. The germline V gene has CDR1 SGHTS and CDR2 YDEGEE. CDR3 size: 15 residues. V dropped 5 bases and J dropped 6; count of bases not matched to a gene: 11. The CDR3 DNA reads TGTGCCAGCAGGCTTCGGGACAGTCCCGGTCAGCCCCAGCATTTT. The encoded protein is CASRLRDSPGQPQHF.

The rearrangement links TRBV7-9 to TRBJ1-5; D not certain. The V gene lost 5 bases and the J gene lost 15 bases, with 20 bases spanning the gap. The CDR3 is 13 residues long. CDR1 SEHNR and CDR2 FQNEAQ come from the germline V gene (reference sequence). The DNA of the CDR3 is TGTGCCAGCAGCACCCCTCCTAGTCTGGTGCGGCATTTT. It specifies CASSTPPSLVRHF.

The rearrangement links TRBV21-1 to TRBJ1-2. TRBV21-1 is deemed a pseudogene. The CDR3 loop spans 16 amino acids. The CDR3 bases are TGTGCCAGCAGCAGCGGGAGGCAGGTGCTTGGCTATGGCTACACCTTC. Protein: CASSSGRQVLGYGYTF.

The chain employs TRBV9 and TRBJ2-3, with TRBD2 identical over 9 bases. CDR3 length: 14 residues. In germline, CDR1 is SGDLS, CDR2 YYNGEE. After removal of 4 bases from V and 2 bases from J, the junction contained 2 bases not matched to a gene. The CDR3 loop reads CASSLAGLTDTQYF. The CDR3 DNA reads as TGTGCCAGCAGCCTAGCGGGACTCACAGATACGCAGTATTTT.

The gene calls are TRBV29-1 and TRBJ2-5; D is perhaps TRBD1 (8 bases). The germline gives CDR1 SQVTM, CDR2 ANQGSEA. Trimming cost V 7 bases and J 5 bases, with 14 bases left between them. The CDR3 length is 12 residues. In DNA, the CDR3 is TGCAGCGCCCTACAGGGGGGGGAGACCCAGTACTTC. Its translation: CSALQGGETQYF.

The V call is TRBV19, the J call TRBJ1-1; TRBD1 aligns across 10 bases. Germline V gives CDR1 LNHDA, CDR2 SQIVND (reference sequence). The CDR3 contains 14 residues. The J segment lost 9 bases and the V segment lost 5 bases, leaving 9 bases of the junction unmatched. The CDR3 protein is CASSSLDRGDQAFF. CDR3 sequence (DNA): TGTGCCAGTAGTTCCCTGGACAGGGGGGACCAAGCTTTCTTT. Filled out from reference TRBV19 and TRBJ1-1, the complete variable domain reads DGGITQSPKYLFRKEGQNVTLSCEQNLNHDAMYWYRQDPGQGLRLIYYSQIVNDFQKGDIAEGYSVSREKKESFPLTVTSAQKNPTAFYLCASSSLDRGDQAFFGQGTRLTVV.

This chain uses TRBV7-9 with TRBJ2-7, with D tentatively TRBD1 (6 bases). V was trimmed by 5 bases and J by 7 bases, leaving 21 bases between them. CDR1 SEHNR and CDR2 FQNEAQ come from the germline V gene (reference sequence). The CDR3 runs to 15 residues. In DNA, the CDR3 is TGTGCCAGCAGCCCGCCCCCAGGCAGGGGAGCGGAGCAGTACTTC. Protein: CASSPPPGRGAEQYF.

The rearrangement uses TRBV24-1 and TRBJ2-7; 8 nucleotides line up with TRBD2. J gave up 2 bases and V 4 bases, and 0 bases lay outside the gene matches. Germline assignment: CDR1 KGHDR and CDR2 SFDVKD. CDR3 length equals 13 residues. In DNA, the CDR3 is TGTGCCACCAGTGACGGGGGGGCCTACGAGCAGTACTTC. Translating gives CATSDGGAYEQYF.

Only a few counts were recorded for this clone. The chain links TRBV18 to TRBJ2-7; 10 bases line up with TRBD1. The CDR3 totals 16 residues. Looked up from germline, CDR1 is KGHSH and CDR2 is LQKENI. Trimming took 6 bases from V and 4 from J; bases not matched to a gene: 12. CDR3 sequence reads: CASSLGSTGGVYEQYF. Written as DNA, the CDR3 is TGTGCCAGCTCTCTAGGATCGACAGGGGGCGTTTACGAGCAGTACTTC.

The chain has TRBV7-9 and TRBJ2-2, with D tentatively TRBD1 (5 bases). Trimming pared 5 bases from V and 1 base from J, leaving 8 bases between. Germline V lookup: CDR1 SEHNR, CDR2 FQNEAQ (reference sequence). The CDR3 sequence is 14 residues long. CDR3 nucleotides: TGTGCCAGCAGCGCCGACAGGAACACCGGGGAGCTGTTTTTT. Translation: CASSADRNTGELFF.

This clone has a handful of counts. The rearrangement joins TRBV28 to TRBJ1-6; D unresolved. V lost 5 bases, J lost 9 bases, and 17 bases lay in between. Germline lookup yields CDR1 MDHEN and CDR2 SYDVKM. This CDR3 spans 15 amino acids. The CDR3 region is CASSTRTPGGSPLHF. Written as DNA, the CDR3 is TGTGCCAGCAGTACCCGTACTCCCGGCGGTTCACCCCTCCACTTT.

The V call is TRBV5-1, the J call TRBJ2-7; 8 positions match TRBD1. From germline, CDR1 is SGHRS and CDR2 YFSETQ. The CDR3 covers 18 residues. Trimming took 1 base from V and 3 from J; bases not matched to a gene: 15. Here the CDR3 DNA reads TGCGCCAGCAGCTTGATTCCAGCCGCGGGACAGGTCTTCTACGAGCAGTACTTC. Its protein is CASSLIPAAGQVFYEQYF. Looking up the rest from reference TRBV5-1 and TRBJ2-7 gives the full variable domain: KAGVTQTPRYLIKTRGQQVTLSCSPISGHRSVSWYQQTPGQGLQFLFEYFSETQRNKGNFPGRFSGRQFSNSRSEMNVSTLELGDSALYLCASSLIPAAGQVFYEQYFGPGTRLTVT.

The chain links TRBV27 to TRBJ1-2; perhaps TRBD1 as D (6 bases). Germline CDR1 and CDR2: MNHEY and SMNVEV (reference sequence). This CDR3 has 14 amino acids. V was trimmed by 4 bases and J by 8 bases, leaving 17 bases between them. CDR3 in DNA: TGTGCCAGCAGTTCGTTGGACAGACCGAGGGGCTACACCTTC. Its protein is CASSSLDRPRGYTF.

The chain carries TRBV5-5 and TRBJ2-5, with D possibly matching TRBD1 (5 bases). CDR1 and CDR2 (germline): SGHKS, YYEKEE (reference sequence). V was shortened by 2 bases and J by 4 bases, with 9 bases between the two germline ends. This CDR3 contains 13 residues. The CDR3 spells CASSFDGAETQYF. CDR3 DNA: TGTGCCAGCAGCTTTGATGGGGCAGAGACCCAGTACTTC.

This chain joins TRBV11-3 and TRBJ2-1; 9 bases agree with TRBD2. V lost 5 bases, J lost 7 bases, and 12 bases stayed unmatched. The V gene's germline CDR1 is SGHNT and CDR2 YENEEA. The CDR3 consists of 16 residues. The CDR3 is CASSRAGLASINEQFF. The CDR3 DNA follows: TGTGCCAGCAGCCGTGCCGGACTAGCGAGTATAAATGAGCAGTTCTTC.

The J gene is TRBJ2-2, the V gene TRBV30; D perhaps matches TRBD2 (6 bases). Germline V gene lookup returns CDR1 GTSNPN and CDR2 SVGIG (reference sequence). The CDR3 runs to 14 residues. The ends were cut back, 3 bases at V and 0 bases at J, with 8 bases in the middle. DNA of the CDR3: TGTGCCTGGAGATGGGGGGCGAACACCGGGGAGCTGTTTTTT. Translating gives CAWRWGANTGELFF.

This chain links TRBV7-9 with TRBJ1-6; TRBD1 is a possible D gene (6 bases). V lost 4 bases, J lost 9 bases, and 16 bases lay in between. The CDR3 is 15 residues long. Germline V lookup: CDR1 SEHNR, CDR2 FQNEAQ (reference sequence). Here the CDR3 reads CASSSEQGPFSPLHF. The CDR3 DNA reads TGTGCCAGCAGCTCAGAACAGGGACCCTTTTCACCCCTCCACTTT.

This CDR3 is CASSLGPGASTYNEQFF. The CDR3, as DNA: TGTGCCAGCAGCTTAGGGCCGGGAGCCTCAACCTACAATGAGCAGTTCTTC. The V call is TRBV7-9, the J call TRBJ2-1; perhaps TRBD2 as D (6 bases). Trimming removed 1 base at V and 2 bases at J, with 15 bases between. This CDR3 has 17 residues. Germline V gives CDR1 SEHNR, CDR2 FQNEAQ (reference sequence).

The chain carries TRBV7-2 and TRBJ2-1; 8 bases match TRBD2. The CDR3 has 16 amino acids. The V gene's germline CDR1 is SGHTA and CDR2 FQGNSA. Trimming at V came to 3 bases and at J to 4 bases, leaving 8 bases not matched to a gene. The CDR3 DNA reads as TGTGCCAGCAGCTTTAGGCGGGGGGTCGTATACAATGAGCAGTTCTTC. It specifies CASSFRRGVVYNEQFF.

The rearrangement joins TRBV3-1 (or the pseudogene TRBV3-2) to TRBJ2-3, with D perhaps matching TRBD2 (5 bases). With 4 bases removed from V and 8 bases from J, the gap between germline ends came to 10 bases. This CDR3 spans 12 amino acids. CDR1 is LGHDT and CDR2 is YNNKEL in the germline V gene (reference sequence). CDR3 DNA sequence: TGTGCCAGCAGCCCCGGCAGCGGTACGCAGTATTTT. Its protein product is CASSPGSGTQYF.